This T cell receptor beta chain was documented in a study of cytomegalovirus exposure and HLA in healthy donors. Study in general: HLA-typed donors were the source of about 85 million unique TCRs held in an early data release. Whole-study findings and limits: TCR beta V segments were, for the most part, productive about 87% or about 30% of the time in an earlier analysis. Prediction of most subjects' HLA-A and HLA-B alleles by TCR beta sequences was reportedly accurate.

In germline, CDR1 is MNHEY, CDR2 SVGAGI. CDR3 length: 13 amino acids. The V gene lost 2 bases and the J gene lost 5 bases, with 9 bases spanning the gap. Use of 60 Vbeta and 13 Jbeta primers characterized the PCR. Method: immunoSEQ multiplex PCR; TCRdb's copy keeps in-frame clones and lacks some. The sample records about 96,000 clones, under 85% being singletons. About this clone: The antigen is not known.

The specimen was PBMCs. The clonotype originates from a woman in her seventies in good health and CMV-seropositive. The chain joins TRBV6-5 to TRBJ1-2; D uncertain. CDR3 region: CASSYKRTYGYTF. CDR3 nucleotide sequence: TGTGCCAGCAGTTACAAACGGACTTATGGCTACACCTTC.